This T cell receptor beta chain was sequenced for a study of identical twins. MiXCR, applied by TCRdb to the 5' RACE reads, yields one record per CDR3 protein. There are about 520,000 distinct CDR3 sequences in the sample; approximately 22% occur only once, and roughly 0.91% lies in the top ten. This clonotype has only a few counts. The V end lost 6 bases, the J end lost 10 bases, and 15 bases lay between the germline ends. Looked up from germline, CDR1 is MNHEY and CDR2 is SVGAGI. The CDR3 runs 12 residues. These same records also appear under a second study, on T cells expressing NK-cell markers. That paper adds: Six of the donors carried dominant NKG2C+ clonotypes that took up roughly 1.0-8% of their CD8+ T cells.

Specimen: CD4+ T cells sorted from blood. This clonotype was obtained from a woman younger than 35 in good health. This sequence joins TRBV6-5 and TRBJ1-1, with a tentative D call TRBD1 (6 bases). CDR3 loop: CASRPTPGVAFF. The CDR3 DNA is TGTGCCAGCAGGCCAACCCCAGGGGTAGCTTTCTTT.